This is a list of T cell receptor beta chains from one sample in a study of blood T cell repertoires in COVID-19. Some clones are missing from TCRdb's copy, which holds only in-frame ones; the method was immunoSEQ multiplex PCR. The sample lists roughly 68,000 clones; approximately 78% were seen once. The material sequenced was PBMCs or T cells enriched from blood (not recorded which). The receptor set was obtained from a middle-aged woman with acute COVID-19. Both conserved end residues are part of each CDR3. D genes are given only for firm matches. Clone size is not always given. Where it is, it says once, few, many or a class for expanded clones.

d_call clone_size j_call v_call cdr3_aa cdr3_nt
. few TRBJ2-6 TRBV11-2 CASRHPFRGFSSGANVLTF TGTGCCAGCAGGCACCCTTTCCGGGGGTTCAGCTCTGGGGCCAACGTCCTGACTTTC
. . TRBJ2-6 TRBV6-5 CASSFQRPGANVLTF TGTGCCAGCAGTTTTCAGCGGCCTGGGGCCAACGTCCTGACTTTC
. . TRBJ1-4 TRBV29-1 CSTMKGANEKLFF TGCAGCACAATGAAGGGAGCTAATGAAAAACTGTTTTTT
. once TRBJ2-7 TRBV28 CASSTRPWAGPIYEQYF TGTGCCAGCAGCACTAGACCCTGGGCAGGACCAATCTACGAGCAGTACTTC
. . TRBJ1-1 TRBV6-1 CASSEKQGRDTEAFF TGTGCCAGCAGTGAGAAACAGGGTCGAGACACTGAAGCTTTCTTT
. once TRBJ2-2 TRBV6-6 CASSPMVGQGWNTGELFF TGTGCCAGCAGTCCAATGGTCGGCCAGGGGTGGAACACCGGGGAGCTGTTTTTT
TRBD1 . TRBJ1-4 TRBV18 CASSRRTGSNEKLFF TGTGCCAGCTCACGAAGGACAGGGTCTAATGAAAAACTGTTTTTT
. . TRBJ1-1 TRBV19 CASSKWSDTEAFF TGTGCCAGTAGTAAATGGAGTGACACTGAAGCTTTCTTT
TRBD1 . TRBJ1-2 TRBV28 CASSPGGNYGYTF TGTGCCAGCAGCCCAGGGGGGAACTATGGCTACACCTTC
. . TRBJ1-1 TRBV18 CASSPGNGMNTEAFF TGTGCCAGCTCACCCGGGAACGGCATGAACACTGAAGCTTTCTTT
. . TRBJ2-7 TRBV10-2 CASSAPLSPRSYEQYF TGCGCCAGCAGTGCTCCCCTCTCCCCTCGGTCCTACGAGCAGTACTTC
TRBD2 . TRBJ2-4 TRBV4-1 CASSQDRSGWIQYF TGCGCCAGCAGCCAAGATCGTAGCGGGTGGATTCAGTACTTC
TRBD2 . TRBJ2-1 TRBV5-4 CASSPTREGDGFF TGTGCCAGCAGCCCCACGCGGGAGGGAGATGGGTTCTTC
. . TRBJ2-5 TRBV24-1 CATSDFRTEETQYF TGTGCCACCAGTGATTTTAGGACAGAGGAGACCCAGTACTTC
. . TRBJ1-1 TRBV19 CASSFDETMNTEAFF TGTGCCAGTAGTTTCGACGAGACTATGAACACTGAAGCTTTCTTT
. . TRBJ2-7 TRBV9 CASSAWATWTYEQYF TGTGCCAGCAGCGCATGGGCTACATGGACCTACGAGCAGTACTTC
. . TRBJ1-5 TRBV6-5 CASSSSRGPNQPQHF TGTGCCAGCAGTTCAAGTAGGGGTCCCAATCAGCCCCAGCATTTT
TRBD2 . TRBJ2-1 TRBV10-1 CASSEVAGGSSYNEQFF TGCGCCAGCAGTGAAGTTGCGGGGGGGAGCTCCTACAATGAGCAGTTCTTC
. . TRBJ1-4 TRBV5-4 CASSRGQELNEKLFF TGTGCCAGCAGCCGAGGGCAGGAGCTTAATGAAAAACTGTTTTTT
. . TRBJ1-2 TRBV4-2 CASSQETGKTGGYTF TGTGCCAGCAGCCAAGAAACAGGGAAGACCGGGGGCTACACCTTC
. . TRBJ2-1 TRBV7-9 CASSSQRRTYNEQFF TGTGCCAGCAGCTCCCAGCGGAGAACCTACAATGAGCAGTTCTTC
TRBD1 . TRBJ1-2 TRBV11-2 CASSLERDSYGYTF TGTGCCAGCAGCTTAGAGCGGGACAGTTATGGCTACACCTTC